Shown below are 11 T cell receptor beta chains from a single sample sequenced in a study of shared clonotypes between healthy human individuals. CD45RO-negative, CCR7-positively selected cells formed the naive CD8 fraction, excluding terminally differentiated effector memory CD45RA+ cells. The method was immunoSEQ multiplex PCR; TCRdb's version includes in-frame clones alone and lacks a portion of them. The sample has hundreds of thousands of clones; more than 95% are singletons. Sequenced sample: naive CD8+ T cells sorted from blood. The receptor set was obtained from a man in his thirties or forties in good health.

This clone was counted once. Different DNA sequences within this sample yield the same CDR3. The rearrangement links TRBV29-1 to TRBJ2-7, with TRBD2 identical over 7 bases. This CDR3 region has 13 residues. J was trimmed by 3 bases and V by 2 bases; bases with no gene match: 4. The germline V gene has CDR1 SQVTM and CDR2 ANQGSEA. The CDR3 sequence is CSVELAGYYEQYF. The CDR3 nucleotides are TGCAGCGTTGAATTAGCGGGTTACTACGAGCAGTACTTC.

In DNA form, the CDR3 reads TGTGCCTGGAGCGACGAGATGAACACTGAAGCTTTCTTT. It encodes CAWSDEMNTEAFF. The chain employs TRBV30 and TRBJ1-1, with D unclear. The CDR3 runs to 13 residues. V was pared by 3 bases and J by 0 bases, with 8 bases between. Germline V gene data show CDR1 as GTSNPN and CDR2 as SVGIG (reference sequence). Filled out from reference TRBV30 and TRBJ1-1, the complete variable domain reads SQTIHQWPATLVQPVGSPLSLECTVEGTSNPNLYWYRQAAGRGLQLLFYSVGIGQISSEVPQNLSASRPQDRQFILSSKKLLLSDSGFYLCAWSDEMNTEAFFGQGTRLTVV.

The chain couples TRBV6-1 to TRBJ1-2, with TRBD1 matching 7 bases. In germline, CDR1 is MNHNS, CDR2 SASEGT. Trimming cost V 0 bases and J 4 bases; bases outside gene matches: 11. This CDR3 region has 17 residues. Here the CDR3 DNA reads TGTGCCAGCAGTGAAGCCTATCATGGACAGGAGATCTATGGCTACACCTTC. Protein: CASSEAYHGQEIYGYTF.

The rearrangement uses TRBV29-1 and TRBJ2-2; a weak D match, TRBD2 (6 bases). The germline V gene has CDR1 SQVTM and CDR2 ANQGSEA. The ends were cut back, 3 bases at V and 6 bases at J, with 8 bases in the middle. The CDR3 length is 12 residues. CDR3 residues: CSVEGLPGELFF. CDR3 nucleotides: TGCAGCGTTGAGGGACTTCCCGGGGAGCTGTTTTTT.

The chain uses TRBV6-5 and TRBJ2-1, with D hard to call. The length of the CDR3 is 14 residues. V was shortened by 10 bases and J by 2 bases, with 15 bases between the two germline ends. The V gene's germline CDR1 is MNHEY and CDR2 SVGAGI. The DNA of the CDR3 is TGTGCCACCAATCATCCGGAGACCTACAATGAGCAGTTCTTC. This codes for CATNHPETYNEQFF.

This chain connects TRBV10-1 to TRBJ1-1, with 9 nucleotides matching TRBD1. CDR1 is WNHNN and CDR2 is SYGVQD in the germline V gene (reference sequence). Trimming at V came to 11 bases and at J to 3 bases, leaving 16 bases not matched to a gene. This CDR3 is built from 16 residues. The CDR3 is CAGHDRGSTADTEAFF. CDR3 DNA: TGCGCCGGACACGACAGGGGGAGTACTGCGGACACTGAAGCTTTCTTT.

The chain uses TRBV14 and TRBJ2-1, with D uncertain. The CDR3 covers 15 residues. CDR1 and CDR2 from the germline V gene are SGHDN and FVKESK. V shed 6 bases and J shed 6 bases, with 18 bases lying between them. The CDR3 DNA is TGTGCCAGCAGTCATCGTCGGACCCCCCCCAATGAGCAGTTCTTC. Its protein product is CASSHRRTPPNEQFF.

This chain uses TRBV7-2 with TRBJ1-2, with a tentative D call TRBD1 (5 bases). The germline V gene has CDR1 SGHTA and CDR2 FQGNSA. The CDR3 spans 17 residues. Trimming took off 3 bases at V and 5 bases at J, with 22 bases between the two ends. The CDR3 DNA sequence: TGTGCCAGCAGCTTTTCACGACAGAGCTCCCTCAGTTATGGCTACACCTTC. Its translation: CASSFSRQSSLSYGYTF.

This rearrangement joins TRBV5-6 to TRBJ2-2; TRBD1 aligns across 7 bases. The length of the CDR3 is 15 residues. Germline V gene lookup returns CDR1 SGHDT and CDR2 YYEEEE. V gave up 4 bases and J gave up 1 base; unmatched junction bases: 4. The DNA for the CDR3 is TGTGCCAGCAGCCCGACAGGGTTGAACACCGGGGAGCTGTTTTTT. It is translated as CASSPTGLNTGELFF.

This chain uses TRBV20-1 with TRBJ1-1; D remains unclear. The germline CDR1 and CDR2 sequences are DFQATT and SNEGSKA (reference sequence). The CDR3 covers 10 residues. Trimming removed 6 bases at V and 1 base at J, with 3 bases between. This CDR3 reads CSAENTEAFF. In DNA, the CDR3 is TGCAGTGCGGAGAACACTGAAGCTTTCTTT.

The chain links TRBV4-2 to TRBJ1-2; D is possibly TRBD1 (5 bases). The CDR3 totals 16 residues. Trimming cost V 3 bases and J 1 base, with 15 bases left between them. CDR1 and CDR2 (germline): LGHNA, YNFKEQ. CDR3 residues: CASSQADRKYNYGYTF. CDR3 DNA: TGTGCCAGCAGCCAGGCCGACAGAAAGTATAACTATGGCTACACCTTC.